These T cell receptor beta chains were read from a single sample in a study of blood T cell repertoires in COVID-19. Profiled with immunoSEQ multiplex PCR; TCRdb holds only in-frame clones, not every one. The table lists about 98,000 clones, about nine tenths of them singletons, with approximately 10% in the top ten. The sample comprised peripheral blood. The receptors originated from a man aged 45 to 65 with acute or convalescent COVID-19. Both conserved end residues are trimmed from each CDR3. The order of the fields is J gene, clone size, V gene, CDR3 protein. Size is stated for part of the rows, as once, few or many counts, or as a class when the clone is expanded.

TRBJ1-5,-,TRBV5-1,ASSSGQYGQPQH
TRBJ1-3,-,TRBV5-1,ASSSTQGPGNTIY
TRBJ1-1,-,TRBV4-1,ASSQDSRANTEAF
TRBJ1-1,-,TRBV12-3/TRBV12-4,ASSLSLNTEAF
TRBJ1-2,-,TRBV18,ASSSLNYGYT
TRBJ2-7,-,TRBV2,ASSEPRDRTSSYEQY
TRBJ2-2,-,TRBV13,ASSRGLAGGPVRPGELF
TRBJ1-2,few,TRBV19,ASIHRG
TRBJ2-1,-,TRBV9,ASSAGLAGYNEQF
TRBJ1-1,once,TRBV7-9,ASSSDRILLETEAF
TRBJ2-5,-,TRBV11-3,ASSFGGTKETQY
TRBJ1-5,once,TRBV5-1,ASSRQEGRNQPQH
TRBJ1-6,few,TRBV5-8,ASRAGGFRNSPLH
TRBJ2-7,-,TRBV6-5,ASGEREQY
TRBJ2-5,-,TRBV19,ASSRGRDTGALRFEETQY
TRBJ1-4,-,TRBV6-5,ATKGIQDNEKLF
TRBJ2-4,-,TRBV11-3,ASSLVGEGNIQY
TRBJ2-1,-,TRBV29-1,STKLGSYNEQF
TRBJ2-7,once,TRBV12-2,VSGRDLYEQY
TRBJ2-7,-,TRBV7-9,ASSWGVYEQY
TRBJ1-2,-,TRBV12-3/TRBV12-4,ASSGQGFYGYT
TRBJ1-2,-,TRBV2,ASSQGAGGYT
TRBJ1-3,once,TRBV5-4,ASSPSTGARAGNTIY
TRBJ1-5,-,TRBV2,ASRLTGVQPQH
TRBJ2-1,-,TRBV4-2,ASSQELAGTYNEQF
TRBJ1-6,-,TRBV5-1,ASSFSGQNNSPLH
TRBJ1-5,-,TRBV11-2,ASSLAPTNQPQH
TRBJ1-1,once,TRBV4-2,ASSLYMEVRAEAF
TRBJ2-1,few,TRBV11-3,ASSSRAASSYNEQF
TRBJ2-1,few,TRBV9,ASSSRVGRGAYNEQF
TRBJ2-1,-,TRBV10-1,ASSENRGWSEQF